The 8 T cell receptor beta chains below were found in one sample sequenced in a study of blood T cell repertoires in COVID-19. TCRdb's table, derived via immunoSEQ multiplex PCR, lists solely in-frame clones and lacks some. The sample records around 89,000 clones, 60% to 80% being singletons. The sequencing sample was made of peripheral blood. Every receptor here comes from a woman aged 80 or over with acute or convalescent COVID-19.

The chain combines TRBV3-1 (or the pseudogene TRBV3-2) with TRBJ2-2; D ambiguous. V lost 7 bases and J 6 bases, leaving 18 bases between the germline ends. Germline V gene lookup returns CDR1 LGHDT and CDR2 YNNKEL (reference sequence). CDR3 size: 15 residues. The CDR3 protein is CASTPRDSLAGELFF. CDR3 in DNA: TGTGCCAGCACCCCTAGAGACTCGTTGGCCGGGGAGCTGTTTTTT.

This clone was picked up a small number of times. V gene TRBV19 combines with J gene TRBJ1-1, with 8 bases aligning to TRBD1. This CDR3 has 15 amino acids. V gave up 5 bases and J gave up 1 base; unmatched junction bases: 6. Germline loops: CDR1 LNHDA, CDR2 SQIVND (reference sequence). CDR3 sequence reads: CASSLSDRANTEAFF. The CDR3 nucleotides read TGTGCCAGTAGTCTTTCGGACAGGGCGAACACTGAAGCTTTCTTT.

The chain joins TRBV4-1 to TRBJ1-6; D is perhaps TRBD1 (6 bases). Germline V gives CDR1 MGHRA, CDR2 YSYEKL. Trimming took off 1 base at V and 8 bases at J, with 9 bases between the two ends. The CDR3 loop spans 14 amino acids. The DNA of the CDR3 is TGCGCCAGCAGCCAAGGGACAGTAGATTCACCCCTCCACTTT. Protein sequence: CASSQGTVDSPLHF.

The V gene is TRBV6-5, the J gene TRBJ1-1, with D possibly TRBD1 on 6 matching bases. CDR3 length: 15 residues. V lost 7 bases, J lost 5 bases, and 20 bases lay in between. Per germline, CDR1 MNHEY and CDR2 SVGAGI. The CDR3 protein is CASTPKPTGWTEAFF. The CDR3 region has the DNA TGTGCCAGCACCCCAAAACCGACAGGATGGACTGAAGCTTTCTTT.

This chain uses TRBV6-2 or TRBV6-3 with TRBJ1-5; D is unclear. V lost 6 bases and J lost 7, with 7 bases in between. Germline CDR1 and CDR2: MNHEY and SVGEGT. The CDR3 loop spans 11 amino acids. The DNA of the CDR3 is TGTGCCAGCAGCACCGGGCAGCCCCAGCATTTT. Translated: CASSTGQPQHF.

This clone appeared a single time. The CDR3 sequence: CASSQDTTAQETQYF. The CDR3 DNA follows: TGCGCCAGCAGCCAAGATACGACAGCTCAAGAGACCCAGTACTTC. V gene TRBV4-3 combines with J gene TRBJ2-5, with D maybe TRBD1 (5 bases). Per the germline V gene, CDR1 is LGHNA and CDR2 is YSLEER. There are 15 residues in the CDR3. The V and J ends lost 0 bases and 2 bases respectively, with 10 bases between them.

This clone was counted once. The chain joins TRBV7-2 to TRBJ1-6; no clear D gene. The V and J ends lost 5 bases and 5 bases respectively, with 10 bases between them. Per the germline V gene, CDR1 is SGHTA and CDR2 is FQGNSA. This CDR3 is built from 14 residues. The CDR3 is CASSPRNNNSPLHF. In nucleotides, the CDR3 is TGTGCCAGCAGCCCCCGCAACAATAATTCACCCCTCCACTTT. Full variable domain (outside the CDR3, taken from reference TRBV7-2 and TRBJ1-6): GAGVSQSPSNKVTEKGKDVELRCDPISGHTALYWYRQSLGQGLEFLIYFQGNSAPDKSGLPSDRFSAERTGGSVSTLTIQRTQQEDSAVYLCASSPRNNNSPLHFGNGTRLTVT.

V and J are TRBV10-3 and TRBJ2-7; 11 nucleotides match TRBD1. V shed 6 bases, J shed 4 bases, and the junction held 11 bases outside the gene matches. The CDR3 has 16 residues. In germline, CDR1 is ENHRY, CDR2 SYGVKD. CDR3 DNA: TGTGCCATCAGGCCTGGCGCGGGACAGGGGGATTACGAGCAGTACTTC. The encoded protein is CAIRPGAGQGDYEQYF.